This TCR beta chain was identified in a study of OX40 agonist ivuxolimab in advanced cancers. In the study overall: Dose-escalation patients' cancers were hepatocellular carcinoma, melanoma, renal cell or head and neck cancer.

The CDR3 sequence is 15 residues long. V was cut by 0 bases and J by 0 bases, with 9 bases left in between. The germline V gene has CDR1 SGDLS and CDR2 YYNGEE. This clone was counted between two and nine times. TCRdb's table, derived via immunoSEQ multiplex PCR, lists solely in-frame clones and lacks some. The sample gives roughly 64,000 clones, more than 75% of which show up once; more than 2% is in the top ten. This receptor was obtained from an adult with an advanced solid tumor such as melanoma, head and neck, liver or kidney cancer. The rearrangement joins TRBV9 to TRBJ1-1; D is undetermined. This material consisted of CD4+ or CD8+ T cells sorted from blood, taken in a trial of the OX40 agonist ivuxolimab. The CDR3 reads CASSVESFMNTEAFF. The CDR3 bases are TGTGCCAGCAGCGTAGAGAGTTTCATGAACACTGAAGCTTTCTTT. Filled out from reference TRBV9 and TRBJ1-1, the complete variable domain reads DSGVTQTPKHLITATGQRVTLRCSPRSGDLSVYWYQQSLDQGLQFLIQYYNGEERAKGNILERFSAQQFPDLHSELNLSSLELGDSALYFCASSVESFMNTEAFFGQGTRLTVV.